This is a list of T cell receptor beta chains from one sample in a study of blood T cell repertoires in COVID-19. Assay used: immunoSEQ multiplex PCR; TCRdb lists only in-frame clones, some missing. Of 200,000 to 250,000 clones in the sample, approximately 80% were seen once. The sample was peripheral blood. Receptors were obtained from a woman between 45 and 65 years old with acute or convalescent COVID-19. Each CDR3 is given with its conserved first and last residue. The D gene is left open where the match is weak. Clone size is given for some rows only: seen once, a few or many times, or a class if the clone is expanded.

CDR3 protein: CASSYGLAGGASYNEQFF; CDR3 DNA: TGTGCCAGCAGTTACGGACTAGCGGGAGGGGCCTCCTACAATGAGCAGTTCTTC; clone size: -; J gene: TRBJ2-1; V gene: TRBV2; D gene: TRBD2
CDR3 protein: CASSWKRNYGYTF; CDR3 DNA: TGTGCCAGCAGCTGGAAGCGCAACTATGGCTACACCTTC; clone size: -; J gene: TRBJ1-2; V gene: TRBV14; D gene: -
CDR3 protein: CASSPAGVLSNQPQHF; CDR3 DNA: TGTGCCAGCTCACCAGCCGGGGTTTTAAGCAATCAGCCCCAGCATTTT; clone size: once; J gene: TRBJ1-5; V gene: TRBV18; D gene: -
CDR3 protein: CASSLDRPPGYNEQFF; CDR3 DNA: TGTGCCAGCAGTTTGGATCGCCCCCCGGGATACAATGAGCAGTTCTTC; clone size: -; J gene: TRBJ2-1; V gene: TRBV27; D gene: -
CDR3 protein: CASSPRQDTGELFF; CDR3 DNA: TGTGCCAGCAGTCCCCGACAAGACACCGGGGAGCTGTTTTTT; clone size: -; J gene: TRBJ2-2; V gene: TRBV6-5; D gene: -
CDR3 protein: CATSGTIGQFF; CDR3 DNA: TGTGCCACCAGCGGGACAATCGGGCAGTTCTTC; clone size: -; J gene: TRBJ2-1; V gene: TRBV24-1; D gene: -
CDR3 protein: CASSIRDRPGELFF; CDR3 DNA: TGTGCCAGTAGTATACGGGACAGGCCCGGGGAGCTGTTTTTT; clone size: -; J gene: TRBJ2-2; V gene: TRBV19; D gene: TRBD1
CDR3 protein: CASSHPGQGIEGYTF; CDR3 DNA: TGCGCCAGCAGCCACCCGGGACAGGGAATCGAGGGCTACACCTTC; clone size: -; J gene: TRBJ1-2; V gene: TRBV4-1; D gene: TRBD1
CDR3 protein: CASSEQTGKAFF; CDR3 DNA: TGTGCCAGCAGTGAACAAACCGGGAAAGCTTTCTTT; clone size: -; J gene: TRBJ1-1; V gene: TRBV25-1; D gene: -
CDR3 protein: CASSQSPGQGEAFF; CDR3 DNA: TGCGCCAGCAGCCAATCGCCGGGACAGGGGGAAGCTTTCTTT; clone size: -; J gene: TRBJ1-1; V gene: TRBV4-3; D gene: TRBD1
CDR3 protein: CASSQDLPFSPNQPQHF; CDR3 DNA: TGCGCCAGCAGCCAAGATCTACCCTTTTCCCCCAATCAGCCCCAGCATTTT; clone size: -; J gene: TRBJ1-5; V gene: TRBV4-3; D gene: -
CDR3 protein: CASRRQGRYGYTF; CDR3 DNA: TGTGCCAGCAGGAGACAGGGCCGCTATGGCTACACCTTC; clone size: -; J gene: TRBJ1-2; V gene: TRBV6-5; D gene: TRBD1
CDR3 protein: CASQFDKNTEAFF; CDR3 DNA: TGTGCCAGCCAATTTGACAAGAACACTGAAGCTTTCTTT; clone size: -; J gene: TRBJ1-1; V gene: TRBV3-1/TRBV3-2; D gene: -
CDR3 protein: CAWSVQGGGYTF; CDR3 DNA: TGTGCCTGGAGTGTACAGGGCGGCGGCTACACCTTC; clone size: -; J gene: TRBJ1-2; V gene: TRBV30; D gene: -
CDR3 protein: CASSWASGVSTQYF; CDR3 DNA: TGTGCCAGCAGCTGGGCTAGCGGGGTTTCTACCCAGTACTTC; clone size: -; J gene: TRBJ2-5; V gene: TRBV7-2; D gene: TRBD2
CDR3 protein: CASSFAGATYEKLFF; CDR3 DNA: TGTGCCAGCAGCTTTGCAGGGGCTACATATGAAAAACTGTTTTTT; clone size: -; J gene: TRBJ1-4; V gene: TRBV5-5; D gene: -
CDR3 protein: CASKDRSFYGYTF; CDR3 DNA: TGTGCCAGCAAGGACAGAAGTTTCTATGGCTACACCTTC; clone size: -; J gene: TRBJ1-2; V gene: TRBV2; D gene: -